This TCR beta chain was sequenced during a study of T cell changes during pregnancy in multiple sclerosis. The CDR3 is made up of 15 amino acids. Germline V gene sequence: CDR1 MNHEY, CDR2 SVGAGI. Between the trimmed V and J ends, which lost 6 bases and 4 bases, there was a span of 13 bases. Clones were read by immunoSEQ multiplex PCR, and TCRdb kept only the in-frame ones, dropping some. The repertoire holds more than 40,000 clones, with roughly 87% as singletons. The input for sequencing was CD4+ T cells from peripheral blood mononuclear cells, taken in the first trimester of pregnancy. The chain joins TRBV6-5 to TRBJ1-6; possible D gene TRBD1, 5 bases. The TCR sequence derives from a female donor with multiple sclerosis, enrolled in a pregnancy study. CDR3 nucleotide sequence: TGTGCCAGCAGCCCCAGGGCCCCTTATAATTCACCCCTCCACTTT. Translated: CASSPRAPYNSPLHF.